These 11 T cell receptor beta chains originate from one sample sequenced in a study of blood T cell repertoires in COVID-19 (dated by TCRdb to 2020 to 2022). The library was made by the immunoSEQ multiplex PCR assay. Drawn from immuneACCESS, this table holds only the in-frame rearrangements with V and J called that TCRdb kept. Clones are partly lost; checked studies trace under half to an unresolved V gene and leave the rest unexplained. The table for this sample lists approximately 240,000 clones; about 88% of them were counted only once. Jointly, the top ten make up roughly 2% of the sample. The material sequenced was peripheral blood. The source of these receptors is a middle-aged woman who had recovered from COVID-19.

The chain uses TRBV5-6 and TRBJ1-5; 11 bases are a match to TRBD1. The CDR3 runs 15 residues. Germline lookup yields CDR1 SGHDT and CDR2 YYEEEE. The V segment lost 2 bases and the J segment 4 bases; nucleotides outside the gene matches: 2. Here the CDR3 DNA reads TGTGCCAGCAGCTTCCGGGACAGGGGGAATCAGCCCCAGCATTTT. It specifies CASSFRDRGNQPQHF.

The chain couples TRBV19 to TRBJ2-7, with D unclear. The CDR3 is 13 residues long. Germline CDR1 LNHDA, CDR2 SQIVND (reference sequence). Trimming left V 2 bases short and J 4 bases short, with 9 bases between. The CDR3 DNA sequence: TGTGCCAGTAGTATAAAAACACAGTACGAGCAGTACTTC. This gives the protein CASSIKTQYEQYF.

The chain links TRBV9 to TRBJ2-2, with D perhaps matching TRBD2 (6 bases). The CDR3 runs to 13 residues. Germline lookup yields CDR1 SGDLS and CDR2 YYNGEE. V lost 5 bases and J 6 bases, leaving 11 bases between the germline ends. The DNA for the CDR3 is TGTGCCAGCAGATGGGAGGAGGCCGGGGAGCTGTTTTTT. Its translation: CASRWEEAGELFF.

The chain has TRBV19 and TRBJ1-1, with D unresolved. V was shortened by 5 bases and J by 1 base, with 14 bases between the two germline ends. The CDR3 has 15 amino acids. Germline CDR1 is LNHDA and CDR2 is SQIVND (reference sequence). In nucleotides, the CDR3 is TGTGCCAGTAGTCCGTGGACTAAACCGAACACTGAAGCTTTCTTT. Its translation: CASSPWTKPNTEAFF.

The genes are TRBV19 and TRBJ2-7; TRBD1 agrees at 10 bases. The CDR3 is made up of 15 amino acids. Germline V gene sequence: CDR1 LNHDA, CDR2 SQIVND (reference sequence). V lost 2 bases and J lost 3; bases outside the gene matches: 4. Here the CDR3 reads CASSIKGQGSYEQYF. CDR3 in DNA: TGTGCCAGTAGTATAAAGGGACAGGGGAGCTACGAGCAGTACTTC.

The V and J genes are TRBV5-1 and TRBJ2-2; no definite D call. Germline loops: CDR1 SGHRS, CDR2 YFSETQ. V gave up 0 bases and J gave up 2 bases, with 8 bases separating them. CDR3 length: 15 amino acids. The CDR3 protein is CASSLVAYNTGELFF. CDR3 bases: TGCGCCAGCAGCTTGGTAGCCTACAACACCGGGGAGCTGTTTTTT.

This clone has only one observation. The chain couples TRBV28 to TRBJ1-4; D is perhaps TRBD1 (5 bases). Between the trimmed V and J ends, which lost 2 bases and 4 bases, there was a span of 11 bases. This CDR3 comprises 15 residues. The germline V gene encodes CDR1 MDHEN and CDR2 SYDVKM. CDR3 coding DNA: TGTGCCAGCAGTTTAGGGGCAGGTCTTAATGAAAAACTGTTTTTT. Translation: CASSLGAGLNEKLFF.

The chain employs TRBV5-1 and TRBJ2-1, with 7 bases matching TRBD2. The CDR3 extends over 15 amino acids. Germline V gene lookup returns CDR1 SGHRS and CDR2 YFSETQ. Losses at the gene ends were 0 bases for V and 5 bases for J; bases not matched to a gene: 5. This CDR3 is CASSLGTGGHNEQFF. As DNA, the CDR3 is TGCGCCAGCAGCTTGGGAACGGGAGGACACAATGAGCAGTTCTTC.

The chain joins TRBV19 to TRBJ2-1; 7 nucleotides line up with TRBD1. Looked up from germline, CDR1 is LNHDA and CDR2 is SQIVND (reference sequence). The CDR3 spans 14 residues. Unmatched junction bases numbered 6, after V lost 5 bases and J lost 5 bases. The CDR3 loop reads CASSRQGKNNEQFF. CDR3 nucleotide sequence: TGTGCCAGTAGTCGACAGGGAAAGAACAATGAGCAGTTCTTC.

This clone was seen a handful of times. The gene calls are TRBV28 and TRBJ2-2; D may be TRBD1 (5 bases). CDR1 MDHEN and CDR2 SYDVKM come from the germline V gene. V was trimmed by 5 bases and J by 4 bases, leaving 14 bases between them. CDR3 size: 15 residues. CDR3 region: CASSRRDSSTGELFF. In DNA form, the CDR3 reads TGTGCCAGCAGTCGGCGCGACAGTTCCACCGGGGAGCTGTTTTTT.

This clone was counted once. V usage is TRBV27 and J usage is TRBJ1-5; 9 bases agree with TRBD1. CDR1 and CDR2 (germline): MNHEY, SMNVEV (reference sequence). V lost 6 bases to trimming and J lost 5 bases; unmatched junction nucleotides: 11. This CDR3 region has 16 residues. The DNA for the CDR3 is TGTGCCAGCAGAATCAGCTCCGGGACAGGGTATCAGCCCCAGCATTTT. Its protein is CASRISSGTGYQPQHF.